What follows describes a single TCR beta chain. No antigen is known for it. There are 15 residues in the CDR3. V lost 9 bases and J lost 1, with 16 bases in between. CDR1 is LNHDA, CDR2 SQIVND, per germline (reference sequence). This specimen belongs to a study of cytomegalovirus exposure and HLA in healthy donors. Study-level results: Researchers counted about 150 TCR beta chains as cytomegalovirus-associated.

PCR employed 60 Vbeta and 13 Jbeta primers. TCRdb's table, derived via immunoSEQ multiplex PCR, lists solely in-frame clones and lacks some. Listed are 63,000 or so clones; 15% falls within the top ten. The receptor comes from a boy aged 10-17 years in good health and CMV-seronegative. The source material was PBMCs. The V gene is TRBV19, the J gene TRBJ1-3; a weak D match, TRBD1 (6 bases). CDR3 in DNA: TGTGCCAGCCGCGAGACAGGAGGATCTGGAAACACCATATATTTT. Translating gives CASRETGGSGNTIYF.